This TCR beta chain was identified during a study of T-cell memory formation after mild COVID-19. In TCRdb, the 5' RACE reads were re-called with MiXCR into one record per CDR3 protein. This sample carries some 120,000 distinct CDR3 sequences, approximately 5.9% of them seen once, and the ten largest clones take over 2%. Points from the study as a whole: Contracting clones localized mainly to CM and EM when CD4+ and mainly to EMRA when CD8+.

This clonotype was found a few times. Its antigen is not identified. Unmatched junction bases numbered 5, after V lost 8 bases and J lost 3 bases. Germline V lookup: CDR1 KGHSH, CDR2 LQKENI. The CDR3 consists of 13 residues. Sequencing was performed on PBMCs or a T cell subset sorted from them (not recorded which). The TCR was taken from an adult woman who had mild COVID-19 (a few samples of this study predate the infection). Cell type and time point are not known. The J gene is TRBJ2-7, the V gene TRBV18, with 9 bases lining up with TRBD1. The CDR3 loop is CASAGQGLYEQYF. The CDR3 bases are TGTGCCAGCGCAGGACAGGGGCTCTACGAGCAGTACTTC.